This section outlines one T cell receptor (beta chain) sequence together with its context. The antigen is undetermined. Libraries were made from TCR beta cDNA, and they carried unique molecular identifiers. MiXCR was run by TCRdb on the PCR reads, yielding one entry per CDR3 protein. This repertoire shows 170,000 or so distinct CDR3 sequences, approximately 30% found once; its top ten account for 1.5%. This sample was taken from a study of post-analysis software for immune sequencing data. Germline CDR1 and CDR2: MNHEY and SVGEGT. The V end was cut by 7 bases, the J end by 13 bases, with 20 bases between. There are 13 residues in the CDR3. Study-level results: There were five or six TRBV segments more frequent in patients than controls, and TRBV5-6, TRBV5-1 and TRBV20-1 were among them.

The chain employs TRBV6-2 or TRBV6-3 and TRBJ2-4; D gene uncertain. The sequence was obtained from a girl aged 5 to 17 with multiple sclerosis. Sequencing used blood. The CDR3, as DNA: TGTGCCAGCACCACGACCGAAAACAATGAGCAGTACTTC. Translating gives CASTTTENNEQYF.